The 17 T cell receptor beta chains in this list originate from one sample, sequenced in a study of blood T cell repertoires in COVID-19. Method: immunoSEQ multiplex PCR; TCRdb's copy keeps in-frame clones and lacks some. The repertoire has some 80,000 clones, more than 70% of them found once; the top ten carry 4.5% to 7%. Sample: peripheral blood. The source is a man in his fifties or sixties with active or convalescent COVID-19.

The chain employs TRBV19 and TRBJ2-7, with 7 bases aligning to TRBD1. CDR3 length equals 16 residues. Germline CDR1 and CDR2: LNHDA and SQIVND (reference sequence). Losses at the gene ends were 3 bases for V and 2 bases for J; bases not matched to a gene: 10. This CDR3 reads CASSITGTVKTYEQYF. DNA for the CDR3: TGTGCCAGTAGTATTACCGGGACAGTAAAAACCTACGAGCAGTACTTC.

The gene calls are TRBV19 and TRBJ1-4; 9 positions agree with TRBD1. V shed 7 bases, J shed 7 bases, and the junction held 10 bases outside the gene matches. The CDR3 has 15 residues. Germline V lookup: CDR1 LNHDA, CDR2 SQIVND (reference sequence). CDR3 nucleotide sequence: TGTGCCAGTAAAACCCCCGGGACAGGGTCTGAAAAACTGTTTTTT. It encodes CASKTPGTGSEKLFF. Drawing the rest from reference TRBV19 and TRBJ1-4, the complete variable domain is DGGITQSPKYLFRKEGQNVTLSCEQNLNHDAMYWYRQDPGQGLRLIYYSQIVNDFQKGDIAEGYSVSREKKESFPLTVTSAQKNPTAFYLCASKTPGTGSEKLFFGSGTQLSVL.

In its sample, this clone was seen many times. The rearrangement links TRBV14 to TRBJ2-7; unclear D gene. The CDR3 is 13 residues long. Deletions cut 1 base from V and 3 bases from J, with 7 bases between. CDR1 and CDR2 (germline): SGHDN, FVKESK. The CDR3 DNA is TGTGCCAGCAGCCAAGTTGAGGACTACGAGCAGTACTTC. It codes for CASSQVEDYEQYF.

The rearrangement links TRBV5-4 to TRBJ2-5, with TRBD1 as a possible D gene (5 bases). The CDR3 is made up of 15 amino acids. In germline, CDR1 is SGHNT, CDR2 YYREEE (reference sequence). The V end was cut by 4 bases, the J end by 1 base, with 14 bases between. CDR3 nucleotide sequence: TGTGCCAGCAGCCCACAAACTGACAGCCAAGAGACCCAGTACTTC. This sequence encodes CASSPQTDSQETQYF.

This clone was observed a handful of times. The chain employs TRBV29-1 and TRBJ2-5, with a possible D match to TRBD2 (6 bases). Germline CDR1 reads SQVTM; CDR2 reads ANQGSEA. Trimming took 5 bases from V and 4 from J, leaving 14 bases between them. The CDR3 is made up of 13 amino acids. The CDR3 region is CSVWRGFLETQYF. The CDR3 nucleotides are TGCAGCGTTTGGCGGGGATTTTTAGAGACCCAGTACTTC.

J is TRBJ2-1 and V is TRBV9; 8 bases agree with TRBD1. This CDR3 spans 17 amino acids. Germline values: CDR1 SGDLS, CDR2 YYNGEE. Trimming took 4 bases from V and 1 from J; bases not matched to a gene: 10. The CDR3 DNA follows: TGTGCCAGCAGCAAGGGACAGGCCTCCACTTCCTACAATGAGCAGTTCTTC. Its translation: CASSKGQASTSYNEQFF. The full variable domain, rest sourced from reference TRBV9 and TRBJ2-1, is DSGVTQTPKHLITATGQRVTLRCSPRSGDLSVYWYQQSLDQGLQFLIQYYNGEERAKGNILERFSAQQFPDLHSELNLSSLELGDSALYFCASSKGQASTSYNEQFFGPGTRLTVL.

This rearrangement joins TRBV29-1 to TRBJ2-3; no firm D call. The germline CDR1 and CDR2 sequences are SQVTM and ANQGSEA. With 3 bases removed from V and 3 bases from J, the gap between germline ends came to 10 bases. The CDR3 spans 13 residues. In DNA form, the CDR3 reads TGCAGCGTTGACGGTGTAGAGACAGATACGCAGTATTTT. This sequence encodes CSVDGVETDTQYF.

In its sample, this clone was seen many times. This chain uses TRBV29-1 with TRBJ1-3; 10 nucleotides align to TRBD1. The CDR3 runs 13 residues. CDR1 and CDR2 from the germline V gene are SQVTM and ANQGSEA. Losses at the gene ends were 7 bases for V and 5 bases for J; bases not matched to a gene: 5. This CDR3 reads CSGKTGGRNTIYF. The CDR3 DNA follows: TGCAGCGGGAAGACAGGGGGCAGAAACACCATATATTTT.

This rearrangement joins TRBV12-3 or TRBV12-4 to TRBJ2-5; 7 bases fit TRBD2. V lost 6 bases and J lost 5; bases outside the gene matches: 3. The CDR3 length is 12 residues. CDR3 sequence: CASRRGTETQYF. In DNA form, the CDR3 reads TGTGCCAGCAGGCGGGGGACGGAGACCCAGTACTTC.

V is TRBV5-1 and J is TRBJ2-1; 7 bases fit TRBD2. J was trimmed by 4 bases and V by 6 bases; bases with no gene match: 7. This CDR3 has 14 residues. Germline V CDR1 and CDR2: SGHRS, YFSETQ. This CDR3 is CASTAGTAYNEQFF. For the CDR3, the DNA is TGCGCCAGCACAGCGGGGACCGCTTACAATGAGCAGTTCTTC. Variable domain in full (rest from reference TRBV5-1 and TRBJ2-1): KAGVTQTPRYLIKTRGQQVTLSCSPISGHRSVSWYQQTPGQGLQFLFEYFSETQRNKGNFPGRFSGRQFSNSRSEMNVSTLELGDSALYLCASTAGTAYNEQFFGPGTRLTVL.

The chain has TRBV5-4 and TRBJ1-3; 8 bases agree with TRBD1. Germline CDR1 reads SGHNT; CDR2 reads YYREEE (reference sequence). CDR3 length equals 15 residues. V shed 4 bases and J 1 base; nucleotides not matched to a gene: 4. The CDR3 sequence: CASSRRQGSGNTIYF. The CDR3 nucleotides read TGTGCCAGCAGCCGCCGACAGGGGTCTGGAAACACCATATATTTT.

The CDR3 sequence is CASSVGRRGRATDTQYF. In DNA, the CDR3 is TGTGCCAGCAGCGTAGGTCGAAGGGGGAGGGCGACAGATACGCAGTATTTT. V gene TRBV9 combines with J gene TRBJ2-3, with a possible D match to TRBD2 (7 bases). The V end lost 0 bases, the J end lost 3 bases, and 17 bases lay between the germline ends. This CDR3 has 17 residues. CDR1 and CDR2 from the germline V gene are SGDLS and YYNGEE.

The chain is built from TRBV9 and TRBJ2-5; D is possibly TRBD1 (6 bases). CDR3 length: 17 residues. V shed 4 bases and J shed 1 base, with 20 bases lying between them. The germline CDR1 and CDR2 sequences are SGDLS and YYNGEE. The CDR3 coding sequence is TGTGCCAGCAGCCCCTCCCCCTGGACAGCAGGCCAAGAGACCCAGTACTTC. Its translation is CASSPSPWTAGQETQYF.

The J gene is TRBJ2-6, the V gene TRBV3-1 (or the pseudogene TRBV3-2), with 9 bases aligning to TRBD1. Germline CDR1 and CDR2: LGHDT and YNNKEL (reference sequence). This CDR3 comprises 17 residues. After removal of 4 bases from V and 1 base from J, the junction contained 5 bases not matched to a gene. CDR3 DNA: TGTGCCAGCAGCCTTGACAGGGGGATGTCTGGGGCCAACGTCCTGACTTTC. Amino acids: CASSLDRGMSGANVLTF.

The chain couples TRBV9 to TRBJ1-1; D gene ambiguous. Germline V gene lookup returns CDR1 SGDLS and CDR2 YYNGEE. Deletions cut 0 bases from V and 4 bases from J, with 13 bases between. The CDR3 is made up of 15 amino acids. The DNA of the CDR3 is TGTGCCAGCAGCGTAGGAGGGAGAGGGATCACTGAAGCTTTCTTT. Translating gives CASSVGGRGITEAFF. The variable domain in full, completed from reference TRBV9 and TRBJ1-1, reads DSGVTQTPKHLITATGQRVTLRCSPRSGDLSVYWYQQSLDQGLQFLIQYYNGEERAKGNILERFSAQQFPDLHSELNLSSLELGDSALYFCASSVGGRGITEAFFGQGTRLTVV.

This chain links TRBV4-3 with TRBJ1-6, with 7 bases lining up with TRBD1. The CDR3 length is 14 residues. J gave up 9 bases and V 0 bases, and 2 bases lay outside the gene matches. Germline V gives CDR1 LGHNA, CDR2 YSLEER. The CDR3 region has the DNA TGCGCCAGCAGCCAAGACGACAGGGTTTCACCCCTCCACTTT. It specifies CASSQDDRVSPLHF.

The rearrangement joins TRBV13 to TRBJ2-1, with D uncertain. CDR1 and CDR2 from the germline V gene are PRHDT and FYEKMQ (reference sequence). The V end was cut by 4 bases, the J end by 9 bases, with 13 bases between. The CDR3 is made up of 13 amino acids. The CDR3 DNA follows: TGTGCCAGCAGCTCCCATGAGGTTGGTGAGCAGTTCTTC. It yields the protein CASSSHEVGEQFF.